The sequence of this TCR beta chain was determined in a study of blood T cells in healthy people across ages. Points from the study as a whole: Greater diversity and more naive CD4+ cells were seen in long-lived donors than in aged donors.

About this clonotype itself: Its antigen remains unidentified.

For the second PCR, which ran for roughly 7 to 11 cycles, a sample-barcoded 5' primer and a J-beta primer mix were used. TCRdb redid the calling of the 5' RACE reads with MiXCR, one entry per CDR3 protein. The repertoire holds 790,000 or so distinct CDR3 sequences, with about 42% as singletons. This CDR3 is built from 14 residues. The V end lost 4 bases, the J end lost 5 bases, and 15 bases lay between the germline ends. In germline, CDR1 is DFQATT, CDR2 SNEGSKA (reference sequence). Each sample yielded at least 6 million isolated PBMCs. This chain links TRBV20-1 with TRBJ2-1; D may be TRBD1 (5 bases). The sample taken for sequencing was blood. The clonotype was recovered from a man of 80 years or more in good health. Here the CDR3 reads CSANSMGPNNEQFF. DNA for the CDR3: TGCAGTGCTAATAGCATGGGGCCTAACAATGAGCAGTTCTTC.